This TCR beta chain comes out of a study of spatial heterogeneity in lung cancer. Across the whole study: Each time, sequencing found more beta-chain sequences than alpha-chain sequences. Each distinct TCR and UMI combination averaged more than ten appearances in raw reads.

The presence of a unique molecular identifier marked each TCR cDNA molecule. TCRdb reprocessed the 5' RACE reads via MiXCR and lists one record per CDR3 protein. The sample has tens of thousands of distinct CDR3 sequences, 15% to 25% seen once. This clonotype has just a few counts. Time point reported: sample taken at primary tumor resection. Whole RNA obtained from tumor, nontumor lung or frozen PBMC underwent sequencing without sorting. The CDR3 runs to 16 residues. Germline-derived CDR1 and CDR2 are LGHNA and YSLEER. V lost 0 bases and J 0 bases, leaving 11 bases between the germline ends. Source: PBMCs, taken at surgery. The rearrangement uses TRBV4-3 and TRBJ1-1; D possibly corresponds to TRBD1 (6 bases). The sequence was collected from a male donor with early-stage non-small cell lung cancer. Here the CDR3 reads CASSQELGAVNTEAFF. CDR3 bases: TGCGCCAGCAGCCAAGAACTGGGGGCCGTGAACACTGAAGCTTTCTTT.